The 20 T cell receptor beta chains reported below all come from one sample, sequenced in a study of T cell changes during pregnancy in multiple sclerosis. Clones were sequenced by immunoSEQ multiplex PCR, and TCRdb holds only the in-frame ones, with some missing. The sample shows about 57,000 clones, about 90% of them seen only once. The source was CD4+ T cells from peripheral blood mononuclear cells, collected in the second trimester of pregnancy. The receptors here all came from a female donor with multiple sclerosis, enrolled in a pregnancy study.

This clone came up a few times. The rearrangement uses TRBV5-1 and TRBJ2-6; 7 positions agree with TRBD1. The germline CDR1 and CDR2 sequences are SGHRS and YFSETQ. This CDR3 region has 16 residues. V lost 3 bases, J lost 2 bases, and 5 bases stayed unmatched. The CDR3 DNA reads TGCGCCAGCAGCTCACAGGGGCTGACTGGGGCCAACGTCCTGACTTTC. Amino acid sequence: CASSSQGLTGANVLTF.

The CDR3 here is CAITDRDRSGNTIYF. The CDR3 DNA reads TGTGCCATCACCGACAGGGACAGGTCTGGAAACACCATATATTTT. V is TRBV10-3 and J is TRBJ1-3; 8 nucleotides agree with TRBD1. V dropped 7 bases and J dropped 1; count of bases not matched to a gene: 6. Germline V gene data show CDR1 as ENHRY and CDR2 as SYGVKD. The CDR3 length is 15 residues.

This clone has only a few counts. V usage is TRBV30 and J usage is TRBJ1-1; a weak D match, TRBD1 (6 bases). The V end lost 2 bases, the J end lost 10 bases, and 11 bases lay between the germline ends. The CDR3 spans 11 residues. CDR1 and CDR2 from the germline V gene are GTSNPN and SVGIG (reference sequence). As DNA, the CDR3 is TGTGCCTGGAGTTCAGGGGTGGGAGCTTTCTTT. Amino acids: CAWSSGVGAFF.

This clone came up a few times. This chain links TRBV6-4 with TRBJ1-1; D is undetermined. The CDR3 runs 14 residues. In germline, CDR1 is MRHNA, CDR2 SNTAGT. V was pared by 0 bases and J by 4 bases, with 9 bases between. CDR3 sequence (DNA): TGTGCCAGCAGTGACTCGGGGAGGGCCACTGAAGCTTTCTTT. Translation gives CASSDSGRATEAFF.

The chain uses TRBV5-1 and TRBJ1-1; D gene uncertain. Germline V gives CDR1 SGHRS, CDR2 YFSETQ. The CDR3 runs 17 residues. Trimming left V 4 bases short and J 0 bases short, with 19 bases between. The CDR3 bases are TGCGCCAGCAGCCCTAATTCACGAATTCCCATGAACACTGAAGCTTTCTTT. Its protein is CASSPNSRIPMNTEAFF.

The V gene is TRBV30, the J gene TRBJ2-7, with 8 bases aligning to TRBD1. The CDR3 extends over 14 amino acids. Trimming cost V 2 bases and J 5 bases; bases outside gene matches: 8. From germline, CDR1 is GTSNPN and CDR2 SVGIG (reference sequence). CDR3 bases: TGTGCCTGGAGTCTGGACAGGGTCGGAAACGAGCAGTACTTC. Translation gives CAWSLDRVGNEQYF.

The J gene is TRBJ1-1, the V gene TRBV30, with TRBD1 matching over 10 bases. The CDR3 sequence is 15 residues long. Germline V lookup: CDR1 GTSNPN, CDR2 SVGIG (reference sequence). The V and J ends lost 2 bases and 6 bases, in that order; junction bases with no gene match: 9. CDR3 coding DNA: TGTGCCTGGAGTCCGCTCGGGACAGGGGAGGCTGAAGCTTTCTTT. It codes for CAWSPLGTGEAEAFF.

The chain carries TRBV10-3 and TRBJ1-5; 8 bases align to TRBD1. The CDR3 sequence is 14 residues long. With 6 bases clipped from V and 3 bases from J, the junction kept 4 bases outside the gene matches. Germline CDR1 is ENHRY and CDR2 is SYGVKD. The CDR3 is CAISEGQVNQPQHF. In DNA form, the CDR3 reads TGTGCCATCAGCGAGGGACAGGTCAATCAGCCCCAGCATTTT.

J is TRBJ1-6 and V is TRBV6-5; perhaps TRBD1 as D (5 bases). CDR3 size: 14 residues. Per germline, CDR1 MNHEY and CDR2 SVGAGI. V was cut by 2 bases and J by 7 bases, with 9 bases left in between. The CDR3: CASSYRGGNSPLHF. CDR3 bases: TGTGCCAGCAGTTACAGGGGAGGAAATTCACCCCTCCACTTT.

The chain has TRBV28 and TRBJ2-5, with 7 bases fitting TRBD1. V trimming: 6 bases; J trimming: 2 bases; junction bases outside the gene matches: 9. This CDR3 spans 15 amino acids. Per the germline V gene, CDR1 is MDHEN and CDR2 is SYDVKM. The CDR3: CASSTQGDRQETQYF. The CDR3 coding sequence is TGTGCCAGCAGCACCCAGGGGGACAGACAAGAGACCCAGTACTTC. Supplemented by reference TRBV28 and TRBJ2-5, the full variable domain reads DVKVTQSSRYLVKRTGEKVFLECVQDMDHENMFWYRQDPGLGLRLIYFSYDVKMKEKGDIPEGYSVSREKKERFSLILESASTNQTSMYLCASSTQGDRQETQYFGPGTRLLVL.

This chain links TRBV5-6 with TRBJ1-4; D may be TRBD1 (6 bases). The CDR3 extends over 15 amino acids. Trimming removed 4 bases at V and 3 bases at J, with 13 bases between. CDR1 and CDR2 from the germline V gene are SGHDT and YYEEEE. In DNA form, the CDR3 reads TGTGCCAGCAGCGTAACAGGGATGGCTAATGAAAAACTGTTTTTT. Translated, it gives CASSVTGMANEKLFF.

The chain combines TRBV29-1 with TRBJ2-1; D perhaps matches TRBD2 (6 bases). The germline CDR1 and CDR2 sequences are SQVTM and ANQGSEA. The CDR3 is made up of 18 amino acids. The germline V and J ends were trimmed by 0 bases and 7 bases, with 25 bases remaining between them. In DNA, the CDR3 is TGCAGCGTTGAAGATAAATTAGGGACTTTTCGGGGTGGGAATGAGCAGTTCTTC. Protein product: CSVEDKLGTFRGGNEQFF.

CDR3 DNA: TGCGCCAGCAGGTCTAGCGGGGCGTCGGATACGCAGTATTTT. It encodes CASRSSGASDTQYF. This chain joins TRBV5-1 and TRBJ2-3; TRBD2 matches at 9 bases. CDR3 size: 14 residues. Germline V lookup: CDR1 SGHRS, CDR2 YFSETQ. V trimming: 5 bases; J trimming: 6 bases; junction bases outside the gene matches: 7.

This chain joins TRBV9 and TRBJ1-5; 8 bases are a match to TRBD1. The CDR3 loop spans 14 amino acids. Trimming at V came to 4 bases and at J to 5 bases, leaving 5 bases not matched to a gene. Germline CDR1 reads SGDLS; CDR2 reads YYNGEE. The CDR3 DNA reads as TGTGCCAGCAGCCCAGAGACAGGGGATCAGCCCCAGCATTTT. As protein: CASSPETGDQPQHF. The full variable domain, rest sourced from reference TRBV9 and TRBJ1-5, is DSGVTQTPKHLITATGQRVTLRCSPRSGDLSVYWYQQSLDQGLQFLIQYYNGEERAKGNILERFSAQQFPDLHSELNLSSLELGDSALYFCASSPETGDQPQHFGDGTRLSIL.

CDR3 loop: CASSLNWNTGELFF. The CDR3 DNA reads TGTGCCAGCAGCTTGAACTGGAACACCGGGGAGCTGTTTTTT. This rearrangement joins TRBV7-2 to TRBJ2-2; D remains ambiguous. The CDR3 totals 14 residues. The germline V gene encodes CDR1 SGHTA and CDR2 FQGNSA. The V end was cut by 3 bases, the J end by 1 base, with 6 bases between.

The rearrangement joins TRBV28 to TRBJ1-5, with 10 bases lining up with TRBD1. Germline values: CDR1 MDHEN, CDR2 SYDVKM. The junction had 6 bases not matched to a gene; V was cut back by 1 base and J by 0 bases. The CDR3 runs to 18 residues. CDR3 nucleotide sequence: TGTGCCAGCAGTTTATATCTGGGACAGGGGTATAGCAATCAGCCCCAGCATTTT. It codes for CASSLYLGQGYSNQPQHF.

The chain employs TRBV10-3 and TRBJ2-2; TRBD1 matches 10 bases. V shed 3 bases and J 6 bases; nucleotides not matched to a gene: 4. Germline assignment: CDR1 ENHRY and CDR2 SYGVKD. The CDR3 contains 15 residues. The CDR3 DNA reads TGTGCCATCAGTGATCAAGGACAGGGGGCCGGGGAGCTGTTTTTT. Its translation is CAISDQGQGAGELFF.

CDR3 region: CASSRDRAGYTF. The CDR3 DNA reads TGTGCCAGCAGTCGGGACAGGGCTGGCTACACCTTC. This chain connects TRBV7-9 to TRBJ1-2, with 9 bases matching TRBD1. CDR3 length: 12 amino acids. Trimming cost V 6 bases and J 7 bases; bases outside gene matches: 3. Germline lookup yields CDR1 SEHNR and CDR2 FQNEAQ (reference sequence).

The genes are TRBV5-4 and TRBJ2-3; TRBD2 matches at 15 bases. With 3 bases clipped from V and 4 bases from J, the junction kept 0 bases outside the gene matches. Germline loops: CDR1 SGHNT, CDR2 YYREEE (reference sequence). The CDR3 is 15 residues long. CDR3 sequence (DNA): TGTGCCAGCAGCTGGACTAGCGGGAGGGCAGATACGCAGTATTTT. Translating it yields CASSWTSGRADTQYF.

The rearrangement uses TRBV30 and TRBJ1-1; TRBD1 is a possible D gene (6 bases). Germline V gene data show CDR1 as GTSNPN and CDR2 as SVGIG (reference sequence). The CDR3 is made up of 14 amino acids. Trimming removed 5 bases at V and 8 bases at J, with 21 bases between. The CDR3, as DNA: TGTGCCTGGGTAAAAGACAGGAAGGTATCGGAAGCTTTCTTT. It is translated as CAWVKDRKVSEAFF.